Described below is a single TCR beta chain sequence and its context. The V gene lost 0 bases and the J gene lost 0 bases, with 11 bases spanning the gap. The length of the CDR3 is 16 residues. Germline V gene data show CDR1 as LGHNA and CDR2 as YNFKEQ. The source of the sample is a study of T-cell memory formation after mild COVID-19. One entry per CDR3 protein results from TCRdb running MiXCR on the 5' RACE reads. The table has 250,000 to 400,000 distinct CDR3 sequences, over 11% seen once. The sample consisted of PBMCs or a T cell subset sorted from them (not recorded which). This receptor was identified in a man younger than 30 who had mild COVID-19 (a few samples of this study predate the infection). Cell type and time point are not known. The chain joins TRBV4-2 to TRBJ1-1, with no clear D. CDR3 nucleotide sequence: TGTGCCAGCAGCCAAGATAGGAACTTCTTGAACACTGAAGCTTTCTTT. Translation: CASSQDRNFLNTEAFF.